These 5 T cell receptor beta chains came from one sample sequenced in a study of Ad26.COV2.S vaccination and SARS-CoV-2 variants. Generated by immunoSEQ multiplex PCR, the TCRdb table keeps only in-frame clones and is missing some. Of approximately 500,000 clones detected, roughly 85% appear once; the ten largest clones hold about 13%. Treatment defined: around 19 received Ad26.COV2.S at low or high dose, single or two shots; about 5 received placebo; per-sample allocation not given. All samples were drawn on day 63, counting from the first vaccine or placebo injection. Specimen: peripheral blood, collected in a trial of Ad26.COV2.S vaccine versus placebo. These receptors came from a person between 18 and 65 years old who received the Ad26.COV2.S COVID-19 vaccine or a placebo.

The chain combines TRBV4-1 with TRBJ2-1; tentatively, D is TRBD2 (6 bases). V was clipped by 0 bases and J by 3 bases, with 21 bases between them. The CDR3 has 19 residues. CDR1 and CDR2 (germline): MGHRA, YSYEKL. Here the CDR3 DNA reads TGCGCCAGCAGCCAAGATAAGGGATGGGTCCGGGGGTTCTACAATGAGCAGTTCTTC. Protein: CASSQDKGWVRGFYNEQFF.

The chain employs TRBV19 and TRBJ2-1, with D maybe TRBD1 (6 bases). The CDR3 consists of 13 residues. CDR1 LNHDA and CDR2 SQIVND come from the germline V gene (reference sequence). The germline V and J ends were trimmed by 5 bases and 9 bases, with 14 bases remaining between them. In DNA, the CDR3 is TGTGCCAGTAGTGTCCACAGGGCTTCTGAGCAGTTCTTC. Translation: CASSVHRASEQFF.

This clone appeared once. The V and J genes are TRBV6-6 and TRBJ1-2; the D gene is possibly TRBD1 (6 bases). Germline V gene data show CDR1 as MNHNY and CDR2 as SVGAGI (reference sequence). V was cut by 4 bases and J by 7 bases, with 22 bases left in between. The CDR3 is made up of 16 amino acids. CDR3 protein: CASSSMFGIGGSGYTF. CDR3 DNA sequence: TGTGCCAGCAGTTCCATGTTCGGAATAGGGGGTAGTGGCTACACCTTC.

This chain connects TRBV6-1 to TRBJ1-2; no reliable D call. CDR3 size: 12 residues. Germline V lookup: CDR1 MNHNS, CDR2 SASEGT. The ends were cut back, 8 bases at V and 0 bases at J, with 7 bases in the middle. This CDR3 reads CASLLANYGYTF. CDR3 nucleotide sequence: TGTGCCAGCCTATTAGCTAACTATGGCTACACCTTC.

This CDR3 reads CSVETPPATDTQYF. As DNA, the CDR3 is TGCAGCGTTGAAACCCCTCCGGCGACAGATACGCAGTATTTT. The chain is built from TRBV29-1 and TRBJ2-3; no clear D gene. V lost 2 bases to trimming and J lost 3 bases, with 12 bases between them. CDR1 SQVTM and CDR2 ANQGSEA come from the germline V gene. The CDR3 runs 14 residues.